The 18 T cell receptor beta chains given below trace back to one sample, sequenced in a study of cytomegalovirus exposure and HLA in healthy donors. The PCR was carried out with 60 Vbeta primers and 13 Jbeta primers. The method was immunoSEQ multiplex PCR; TCRdb's version includes in-frame clones alone and lacks a portion of them. The repertoire has about 140,000 clones, approximately 77% of them found once; the top ten carry approximately 5%. Material: PBMCs. These receptors were collected from a woman in her fifties or sixties in good health and CMV-seronegative.

This chain uses TRBV10-3 with TRBJ1-3, with 9 positions matching TRBD1. The V and J ends lost 3 bases and 0 bases, in that order; junction bases with no gene match: 3. From germline, CDR1 is ENHRY and CDR2 SYGVKD. The CDR3 extends over 16 amino acids. CDR3 nucleotides: TGTGCCATCAGTGATGGACAGGGGATCTCTGGAAACACCATATATTTT. Protein: CAISDGQGISGNTIYF.

This clone was counted once. This chain uses TRBV4-3 with TRBJ1-6, with 9 bases identical to TRBD1. The germline V gene has CDR1 LGHNA and CDR2 YSLEER. This CDR3 spans 15 amino acids. Losses at the gene ends were 1 base for V and 9 bases for J; bases not matched to a gene: 4. CDR3 nucleotide sequence: TGCGCCAGCAGCCAAGTGGGACAGGGTTCTTCACCCCTCCACTTT. Translated: CASSQVGQGSSPLHF.

The CDR3 DNA sequence: TGTGCCAGCAGCCAAGATCTCCAACGGAGCAATCAGCCCCAGCATTTT. It is translated as CASSQDLQRSNQPQHF. This chain joins TRBV4-2 and TRBJ1-5; D unresolved. The germline gives CDR1 LGHNA, CDR2 YNFKEQ. V lost 0 bases and J 1 base, leaving 10 bases between the germline ends. There are 16 residues in the CDR3.

This sequence joins TRBV19 and TRBJ2-3; D possibly corresponds to TRBD2 (5 bases). CDR1 and CDR2 from the germline V gene are LNHDA and SQIVND (reference sequence). The CDR3 length is 13 residues. The ends were cut back, 5 bases at V and 3 bases at J, with 9 bases in the middle. The chain's CDR3 is CASSEPGTDTQYF. The DNA for the CDR3 is TGTGCCAGTAGTGAACCGGGAACAGATACGCAGTATTTT. Based on the CDR3 plus reference TRBV19 and TRBJ2-3, the full variable domain is DGGITQSPKYLFRKEGQNVTLSCEQNLNHDAMYWYRQDPGQGLRLIYYSQIVNDFQKGDIAEGYSVSREKKESFPLTVTSAQKNPTAFYLCASSEPGTDTQYFGPGTRLTVL.

The chain links TRBV7-2 to TRBJ1-1; TRBD1 matches 10 bases. In germline, CDR1 is SGHTA, CDR2 FQGNSA. V dropped 3 bases and J dropped 6; count of bases not matched to a gene: 7. The CDR3 totals 15 residues. The CDR3 sequence is CASSFDRGRGSEAFF. CDR3 coding DNA: TGTGCCAGCAGCTTCGACAGGGGGCGCGGCTCTGAAGCTTTCTTT.

CDR3 region: CASSSPASGGYEQYF. CDR3 nucleotides: TGTGCCAGCAGCTCCCCCGCTAGCGGGGGTTACGAGCAGTACTTC. The chain has TRBV7-8 and TRBJ2-7; 10 positions agree with TRBD2. This CDR3 comprises 15 residues. Looked up from germline, CDR1 is SGHVS and CDR2 is FQNEAQ. The J segment lost 4 bases and the V segment lost 4 bases, leaving 7 bases of the junction unmatched.

This chain connects TRBV11-2 to TRBJ2-7; D perhaps matches TRBD1 (5 bases). With 5 bases removed from V and 4 bases from J, the gap between germline ends came to 15 bases. The CDR3 loop spans 14 amino acids. The germline V gene encodes CDR1 SGHAT and CDR2 FQNNGV. The CDR3: CASSLQVGEYEQYF. DNA of the CDR3: TGTGCCAGCAGCCTACAGGTGGGCGAATACGAGCAGTACTTC.

V is TRBV27 and J is TRBJ1-5; D possibly corresponds to TRBD1 (5 bases). Germline CDR1 is MNHEY and CDR2 is SMNVEV (reference sequence). The CDR3 covers 15 residues. Trimming removed 4 bases at V and 4 bases at J, with 14 bases between. This CDR3 reads CASSSLGGTNQPQHF. CDR3 nucleotide sequence: TGTGCCAGCAGTTCCCTCGGGGGAACAAATCAGCCCCAGCATTTT.

The rearrangement joins TRBV6-5 to TRBJ2-1; 9 bases align to TRBD1. This CDR3 is 14 amino acids long. Germline loops: CDR1 MNHEY, CDR2 SVGAGI. Germline trimming cut 7 bases from V and 8 bases from J; bases unmatched to any gene: 9. CDR3 nucleotides: TGTGCCAGCAACGACAGGGGGGCTAGGGATGAGCAGTTCTTC. Encoded protein: CASNDRGARDEQFF.

The V gene is TRBV29-1, the J gene TRBJ2-1, with TRBD1 as a possible D gene (5 bases). Looked up from germline, CDR1 is SQVTM and CDR2 is ANQGSEA. The CDR3 has 14 residues. With 1 base removed from V and 4 bases from J, the gap between germline ends came to 11 bases. This chain's CDR3 is CSVEVAGLYNEQFF. CDR3 bases: TGCAGCGTTGAAGTTGCAGGGCTGTACAATGAGCAGTTCTTC.

This chain joins TRBV2 and TRBJ2-6; no clear D gene. Per germline, CDR1 SNHLY and CDR2 FYNNEI. V was clipped by 4 bases and J by 0 bases, with 7 bases between them. This CDR3 has 15 amino acids. CDR3 DNA sequence: TGTGCCAGCAGTGCTACGCTCTCTGGGGCCAACGTCCTGACTTTC. Its protein is CASSATLSGANVLTF.

This chain connects TRBV6-5 to TRBJ2-5, with D perhaps matching TRBD2 (6 bases). Germline values: CDR1 MNHEY, CDR2 SVGAGI. V lost 2 bases, J lost 1 base, and 8 bases lay in between. The CDR3 has 14 amino acids. The CDR3 is CASSYGTLQETQYF. CDR3 DNA sequence: TGTGCCAGCAGTTACGGGACTCTCCAAGAGACCCAGTACTTC.

This chain links TRBV21-1 with TRBJ2-5; the DNA was not compared with TRBD1, the D call given in the table. TRBV21-1 represents a pseudogene. The CDR3 runs to 13 residues. The CDR3 DNA follows: TGTGCCAGCAGCAAAGACGCAGAAGAGACCCAGTACTTC. It is translated as CASSKDAEETQYF.

This chain joins TRBV6-5 and TRBJ1-3, with 9 positions matching TRBD1. Trimming removed 1 base from V and 4 bases from J; junction bases left unmatched: 5. The germline CDR1 and CDR2 sequences are MNHEY and SVGAGI. The CDR3 length is 16 residues. The CDR3 spells CASSYFYRGPGNTIYF. Written as DNA, the CDR3 is TGTGCCAGCAGTTACTTCTACAGGGGGCCAGGAAACACCATATATTTT.

The chain uses TRBV25-1 and TRBJ2-1, with a possible D match to TRBD1 (6 bases). The CDR3 extends over 16 amino acids. V lost 0 bases, J lost 2 bases, and 11 bases lay in between. The germline V gene encodes CDR1 MGHDK and CDR2 SYGVNS. The CDR3 spells CASSEYWGLAYNEQFF. The CDR3 DNA reads TGTGCCAGCAGTGAATATTGGGGGCTGGCCTACAATGAGCAGTTCTTC. The full variable domain, with the rest looked up from reference TRBV25-1 and TRBJ2-1, is EADIYQTPRYLVIGTGKKITLECSQTMGHDKMYWYQQDPGMELHLIHYSYGVNSTEKGDLSSESTVSRIRTEHFPLTLESARPSHTSQYLCASSEYWGLAYNEQFFGPGTRLTVL.

This chain uses TRBV5-6 with TRBJ1-4; D is unresolved. The V and J ends lost 4 bases and 7 bases respectively, with 8 bases between them. Germline assignment: CDR1 SGHDT and CDR2 YYEEEE. This CDR3 is built from 12 residues. The CDR3 coding sequence is TGTGCCAGCAGCCCCCGGGGTGAAAAACTGTTTTTT. It codes for CASSPRGEKLFF.

The chain has TRBV27 and TRBJ2-7; TRBD1 matches at 7 bases. This CDR3 comprises 13 residues. With V trimmed by 3 bases and J by 7 bases, 6 bases remained unmatched. CDR1 and CDR2 (germline): MNHEY, SMNVEV (reference sequence). CDR3 sequence reads: CASSFTGAREQYF. CDR3 nucleotide sequence: TGTGCCAGCAGTTTTACAGGGGCACGGGAGCAGTACTTC.

The gene calls are TRBV4-1 and TRBJ2-6; possibly TRBD1 for D (5 bases). The CDR3 sequence is 17 residues long. The ends were cut back, 3 bases at V and 1 base at J, with 13 bases in the middle. The germline CDR1 and CDR2 sequences are MGHRA and YSYEKL. CDR3 amino acids: CASSQGRARSGANVLTF. The CDR3 coding sequence is TGCGCCAGCAGCCAGGGCAGGGCACGGTCTGGGGCCAACGTCCTGACTTTC.